This is a list of T cell receptor beta chains from one sample in a study of shared clonotypes between healthy human individuals. Data came from immunoSEQ multiplex PCR; TCRdb stores just in-frame clones and leaves some out. The sample has roughly 2 million clones, about 95% seen once; the top ten hold under 0.15%. The sample was naive CD4+ T cells sorted from blood. The receptor set was obtained from a man aged 18 to 30 in good health. The CDR3 runs from the conserved cysteine through the conserved F or W. A D gene is named only where the DNA matches it firmly. Clone size is stated in some rows and not others, as once, few, many or a class when expanded.

clone_size j_call d_call v_call cdr3_nt cdr3_aa
- TRBJ2-1 - TRBV4-1 TGCGCCAGCAGCCAAGAACTATGGAATGAGCAGTTCTTC CASSQELWNEQFF
- TRBJ2-1 - TRBV6-1 TGTGCCAGCAGTCGAGGGGCGGGGACCTACAATGAGCAGTTCTTC CASSRGAGTYNEQFF
- TRBJ2-7 - TRBV4-3 TGCGCCAGCAGCCAAGATCTGGGAGGCGAGCAGTACTTC CASSQDLGGEQYF
once TRBJ1-6 TRBD1 TRBV5-4 TGTGCCAGCAGCCTAGGGGGACCGGGACAGCGTAATTCACCCCTCCACTTT CASSLGGPGQRNSPLHF
once TRBJ1-6 - TRBV5-1 TGCGCCAGCAGCTGGGCGCAGGGCGCGAATTCACCCCTCCACTTT CASSWAQGANSPLHF
- TRBJ2-3 TRBD2 TRBV4-1 TGCGCCAGCAGCCAAGTCCCGGGACTAGCGGGGTCAGATACGCAGTATTTT CASSQVPGLAGSDTQYF
- TRBJ2-3 TRBD1 TRBV11-2 TGTGCCAGCAGCCCCGACAGGGGGCTCACAGATACGCAGTATTTT CASSPDRGLTDTQYF
- TRBJ1-4 - TRBV10-3 TGTGCCATCAGTGAAAAACAAAATGAAAAACTGTTTTTT CAISEKQNEKLFF
- TRBJ2-5 - TRBV9 TGTGCCAGCAGCGGCCGGCAGAGGAAAGGAGAGACCCAGTACTTC CASSGRQRKGETQYF
- TRBJ1-2 - TRBV7-2 TGTGCCAGCAGCTTAGACCCAGACCCTTATGGCTACACCTTC CASSLDPDPYGYTF
- TRBJ2-1 TRBD1 TRBV10-3 TGTGCCATCACTCCGGACAGGGGGCCCTACAATGAGCAGTTCTTC CAITPDRGPYNEQFF
once TRBJ2-1 - TRBV29-1 TGCAGCGGCCGACAGGCTTCCTACAATGAGCAGTTCTTC CSGRQASYNEQFF
- TRBJ2-7 TRBD2 TRBV6-1 TGTGCCAGCAGCGGGACTAGCGGGGCCTACGAGCAGTACTTC CASSGTSGAYEQYF
- TRBJ1-3 - TRBV5-6 TGTGCCAGCAGCCTGGCGGGTTCTGGAAACACCATATATTTT CASSLAGSGNTIYF
- TRBJ1-6 - TRBV6-5 TGTGCCAGCAGTTACTCCGGGACACCAAATTCACCCCTCCACTTT CASSYSGTPNSPLHF
- TRBJ1-6 - TRBV5-6 TGTGCCAGCACTATAGCCCGGGGATATAATTCACCCCTCCACTTT CASTIARGYNSPLHF
- TRBJ2-5 - TRBV2 TGTGCCAGCAGTGAAGTAAGGATCCAAGAGACCCAGTACTTC CASSEVRIQETQYF
- TRBJ2-1 TRBD2 TRBV7-9 TGTGCCAGCAGCTTAGAACCGGGACTAGCGGGAGTCAATGAGCAGTTCTTC CASSLEPGLAGVNEQFF
- TRBJ2-7 - TRBV29-1 TGCAGCGTCGGGGGCGACAGTCCATTCTCCTACGAGCAGTACTTC CSVGGDSPFSYEQYF
- TRBJ2-7 TRBD2 TRBV6-5 TGTGCCAGCAGTCGGGGACTAGCCTCCGAGCAGTACTTC CASSRGLASEQYF
- TRBJ2-7 - TRBV6-6 TGTGCCAGCAGCGATACAGGGAACTCCTACGAGCAGTACTTC CASSDTGNSYEQYF
- TRBJ1-5 TRBD1 TRBV5-1 TGCGCCAGCAGCTTCTCAGGGGGCGCCGGTCAGCCCCAGCATTTT CASSFSGGAGQPQHF
- TRBJ2-5 - TRBV20-1 TGCAGTGCCAGGCTGGTGGAGACCCAGTACTTC CSARLVETQYF
- TRBJ1-6 - TRBV7-8 TGTGCCAGCAGCTTAGCGCGGGAAGGCTCACCCCTCCACTTT CASSLAREGSPLHF
- TRBJ2-4 - TRBV28 TGTGCCAGCAGCCCCAGACCGGGAATAACCAAAAACATTCAGTACTTC CASSPRPGITKNIQYF
- TRBJ1-6 - TRBV10-3 TGTGCCATCAGTGATCAGGGTTCACCCCTCCACTTT CAISDQGSPLHF
few TRBJ2-7 - TRBV10-1 TGCGCCAGCAGTGGGGACGGCTCCTACGAGCAGTACTTC CASSGDGSYEQYF
- TRBJ2-7 TRBD2 TRBV7-8 TGTGCCAGCAGCTTAGGGGGGCTAGCGGGAGGGCTCTACGAGCAGTACTTC CASSLGGLAGGLYEQYF
- TRBJ2-3 - TRBV6-1 TGTGCCAGCAGTGAAGGAGGGGGGCGGGATACGCAGTATTTT CASSEGGGRDTQYF
- TRBJ1-5 TRBD1 TRBV5-6 TGTGCCAGCAGCGTCACAGGGGCCGAGTATCAGCCCCAGCATTTT CASSVTGAEYQPQHF
- TRBJ2-7 - TRBV28 TGTGCCAGCAGTCCGGGTCTTCCCTACGAGCAGTACTTC CASSPGLPYEQYF
- TRBJ1-1 - TRBV2 TGTGCCAGCGGGAGGGACGGACCGGAGGTCACTGAAGCTTTCTTT CASGRDGPEVTEAFF
- TRBJ2-3 - TRBV5-4 TGTGCCAGCAGCGTGCTGGGGGGAAATACGCAGTATTTT CASSVLGGNTQYF
- TRBJ1-6 TRBD1 TRBV5-1 TGCGCCAGCAGCTCCCCTGCGCAAGACAGGGAGTATAATTCACCCCTCCACTTT CASSSPAQDREYNSPLHF
- TRBJ1-2 - TRBV5-1 TGCGCCAGCAGCTTGCGCCGACAGGACTATGGCTACACCTTC CASSLRRQDYGYTF
- TRBJ2-7 - TRBV27 - CASSSSRTGSSYEQYF
- TRBJ1-2 - TRBV18 TGTGCCAGCTCACCACCGGTCGGCTATGGTGGCTACACCTTC CASSPPVGYGGYTF
- TRBJ2-2 - TRBV30 TGTGCCTGGAGTGTTAACAGAGCGAACACCGGGGAGCTGTTTTTT CAWSVNRANTGELFF
- TRBJ2-2 - TRBV18 TGTGCCAGCTCACGAAGCGACAGGATCTGGGACTTACACACCGGGGAGCTGTTTTTT CASSRSDRIWDLHTGELFF